This T cell receptor (beta chain) was found in a study of CD8+ T cells in alopecia areata. Study results and caveats: Patients shared TCRs less clearly than mice did, possibly owing to HLA.

cDNA prepared by RNA extraction and subsequent reverse transcription served as the template for sequencing. The method was immunoSEQ multiplex PCR; TCRdb's version includes in-frame clones alone and lacks a portion of them. Seen here are over 150,000 clones, 59% observed once, and the top ten hold roughly 15%. On this clone: The antigen is undetermined.

Sequenced material: CD4+ T cells sorted from blood, taken at week 0. The sequence came from a human donor with alopecia areata.

The CDR3 nucleotides are TGTGCCACCGCAGCCGGGACAGGGGTATATGGCTACACCTTC. Amino acid sequence: CATAAGTGVYGYTF. This chain joins TRBV6-5 and TRBJ1-2, with TRBD1 identical over 10 bases. This CDR3 is 14 amino acids long. V shed 10 bases, J shed 5 bases, and the junction held 10 bases outside the gene matches. The germline V gene has CDR1 MNHEY and CDR2 SVGAGI.